This T cell receptor (beta chain) was sequenced in a study of blood T cell repertoires in COVID-19. Study in general: The United States, Italy and Spain supplied acute and convalescent COVID-19 samples.

Authors' methods: Quantification of nucleated cells was approximated via reference gene primer amplification. The protocol was immunoSEQ multiplex PCR, while the TCRdb copy is restricted to in-frame clones and leaves out a portion. From that table come the V and J calls and clone size; the DNA was used to work out D and trimming. Of around 140,000 clones listed, around 82% were seen once; the top ten hold approximately 6%. V lost 6 bases to trimming and J lost 4 bases; unmatched junction nucleotides: 4. There are 14 residues in the CDR3. CDR1 and CDR2 from the germline V gene are LGHDT and YNNKEL (reference sequence). Ages ranged from roughly 18 to 100 years, with residence in some 25 US areas. Two negative PCRs, clearance, or symptom resolution had been documented for recovered Cohort 3 donors.

Source material: PBMCs or T cells enriched from blood (not recorded which). This clonotype was sampled from a woman aged 45-65 years who had recovered from COVID-19. The chain has TRBV3-1 (or the pseudogene TRBV3-2) and TRBJ1-3; TRBD1 matches at 9 bases. The CDR3 is CASRRTGEGNTIYF. The CDR3 coding sequence is TGTGCCAGCAGACGGACAGGGGAAGGAAACACCATATATTTT.